The 8 T cell receptor beta chains reported below all come from one sample, sequenced in a study of shared clonotypes between healthy human individuals. The repertoire was sequenced with immunoSEQ multiplex PCR; TCRdb's copy has only in-frame clones and lacks some. The profile shows fewer than 350,000 clones, around 86% of them singletons. Input material: memory CD8+ T cells sorted from blood. Documented subset: CD45RO+ cells pooled with CCR7-negative TemRA cells. These receptors all stem from a man younger than 30 in good health.

The chain combines TRBV28 with TRBJ1-3; the D gene is possibly TRBD1 (5 bases). The CDR3 length is 15 residues. Trimming took off 7 bases at V and 4 bases at J, with 17 bases between the two ends. CDR1 and CDR2 from the germline V gene are MDHEN and SYDVKM. This CDR3 reads CASTLAGGAGNTIYF. The CDR3 DNA sequence: TGTGCCAGCACCCTTGCTGGGGGTGCCGGAAACACCATATATTTT.

CDR3 sequence reads: CASSGATSGVEQFF. CDR3 DNA sequence: TGTGCCAGCAGCGGTGCGACTAGCGGGGTAGAGCAGTTCTTC. The chain carries TRBV9 and TRBJ2-1; 11 bases line up with TRBD2. J gave up 10 bases and V 3 bases, and 6 bases lay outside the gene matches. The CDR3 loop spans 14 amino acids. CDR1 SGDLS and CDR2 YYNGEE come from the germline V gene.

This rearrangement joins TRBV27 to TRBJ2-1; 8 bases align to TRBD1. V lost 5 bases and J lost 2; bases outside the gene matches: 2. Germline CDR1 reads MNHEY; CDR2 reads SMNVEV (reference sequence). The CDR3 loop spans 14 amino acids. The CDR3: CASSTQGAYNEQFF. The CDR3 coding sequence is TGTGCCAGCAGTACACAGGGGGCCTACAATGAGCAGTTCTTC.

J is TRBJ2-2 and V is TRBV7-9; tentatively, D is TRBD1 (5 bases). The CDR3 sequence is 14 residues long. Germline CDR1 SEHNR, CDR2 FQNEAQ (reference sequence). V lost 0 bases to trimming and J lost 6 bases, with 8 bases between them. This CDR3 reads CASSLALGPGELFF. DNA for the CDR3: TGTGCCAGCAGCTTAGCGCTGGGGCCCGGGGAGCTGTTTTTT. Together with reference TRBV7-9 and TRBJ2-2, the CDR3 gives the full variable domain: DTGVSQNPRHKITKRGQNVTFRCDPISEHNRLYWYRQTLGQGPEFLTYFQNEAQLEKSRLLSDRFSAERPKGSFSTLEIQRTEQGDSAMYLCASSLALGPGELFFGEGSRLTVL.

The chain combines TRBV27 with TRBJ1-1; D ambiguous. The CDR3 sequence is 12 residues long. Trimming pared 4 bases from V and 4 bases from J, leaving 7 bases between. The germline gives CDR1 MNHEY, CDR2 SMNVEV (reference sequence). The CDR3 bases are TGTGCCAGCAGTTCATGGGGCACTGAAGCTTTCTTT. This translates into CASSSWGTEAFF.

This sequence joins TRBV5-6 and TRBJ2-7; 8 bases line up with TRBD1. CDR3 length equals 16 residues. The germline V gene has CDR1 SGHDT and CDR2 YYEEEE. The V segment lost 0 bases and the J segment 2 bases; nucleotides outside the gene matches: 7. CDR3 in amino acids: CASSLEYRTGTYEQYF. CDR3 coding DNA: TGTGCCAGCAGCTTGGAATACCGGACAGGGACCTACGAGCAGTACTTC.

The chain has TRBV6-5 and TRBJ2-1, with a tentative D call TRBD2 (5 bases). Trimming took off 8 bases at V and 2 bases at J, with 16 bases between the two ends. The CDR3 spans 15 residues. The germline CDR1 and CDR2 sequences are MNHEY and SVGAGI. CDR3 sequence: CASFAGIGPYNEQFF. Here the CDR3 DNA reads TGTGCCAGCTTTGCCGGGATCGGGCCCTACAATGAGCAGTTCTTC.

The chain recombines TRBV7-6 with TRBJ2-1; D uncertain. There are 19 residues in the CDR3. Trimming shortened V by 0 bases and J by 7 bases, and 25 bases separated the two germline ends. Per the germline V gene, CDR1 is SGHVS and CDR2 is FNYEAQ. CDR3 protein: CASSLARLAFEEFENEQFF. The CDR3 region has the DNA TGTGCCAGCAGCTTAGCTCGGTTGGCCTTTGAGGAGTTTGAGAATGAGCAGTTCTTC.